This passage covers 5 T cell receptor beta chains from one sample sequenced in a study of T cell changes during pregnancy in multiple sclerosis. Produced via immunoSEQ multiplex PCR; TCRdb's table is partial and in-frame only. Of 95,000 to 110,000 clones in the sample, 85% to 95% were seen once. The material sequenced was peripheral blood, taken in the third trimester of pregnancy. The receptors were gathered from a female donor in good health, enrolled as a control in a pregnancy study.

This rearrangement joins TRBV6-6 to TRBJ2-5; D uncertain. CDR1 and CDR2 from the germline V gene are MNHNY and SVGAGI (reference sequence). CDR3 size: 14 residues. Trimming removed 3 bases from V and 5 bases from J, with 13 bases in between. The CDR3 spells CASSYIMAAETQYF. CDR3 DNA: TGTGCCAGCAGTTATATTATGGCAGCGGAGACCCAGTACTTC.

In nucleotides, the CDR3 is TGTGCCAGCAGCCCTAGCGGGGGGCCCTCCTACAATGAGCAGTTCTTC. It yields the protein CASSPSGGPSYNEQFF. The chain employs TRBV7-3 and TRBJ2-1; 11 bases align to TRBD2. Germline V lookup: CDR1 SGHTA, CDR2 FQGTGA. The CDR3 length is 16 residues. V was pared by 5 bases and J by 0 bases, with 3 bases of the junction left unmatched. Filled out from reference TRBV7-3 and TRBJ2-1, the complete variable domain reads GAGVSQTPSNKVTEKGKYVELRCDPISGHTALYWYRQSLGQGPEFLIYFQGTGAADDSGLPNDRFFAVRPEGSVSTLKIQRTERGDSAVYLCASSPSGGPSYNEQFFGPGTRLTVL.

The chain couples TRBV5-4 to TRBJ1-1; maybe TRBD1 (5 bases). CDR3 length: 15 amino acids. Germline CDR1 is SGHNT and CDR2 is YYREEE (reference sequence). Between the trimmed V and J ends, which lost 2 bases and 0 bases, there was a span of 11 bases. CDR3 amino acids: CASSFGPGVNTEAFF. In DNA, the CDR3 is TGTGCCAGCAGCTTTGGTCCGGGGGTGAACACTGAAGCTTTCTTT.

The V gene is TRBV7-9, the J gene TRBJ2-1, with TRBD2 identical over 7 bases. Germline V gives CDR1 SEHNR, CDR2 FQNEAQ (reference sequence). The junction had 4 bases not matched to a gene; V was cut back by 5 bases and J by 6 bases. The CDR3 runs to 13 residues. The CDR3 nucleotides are TGTGCCAGCAGCCGGCCGGGGGGCAATGAGCAGTTCTTC. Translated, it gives CASSRPGGNEQFF.

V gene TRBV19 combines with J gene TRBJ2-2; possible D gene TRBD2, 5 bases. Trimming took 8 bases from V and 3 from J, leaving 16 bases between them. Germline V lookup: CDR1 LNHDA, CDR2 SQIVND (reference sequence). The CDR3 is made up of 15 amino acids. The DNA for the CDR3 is TGTGCCAGTTCGAGGCGGCCGGAGGACACCGGGGAGCTGTTTTTT. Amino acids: CASSRRPEDTGELFF.